This T cell receptor (beta chain) was captured in a study of T cells in Graves' hyperthyroidism and ophthalmopathy. Study-wide results and limits: Classification by a 13 V-J model distinguished ophthalmopathy from stable hyperthyroidism. Before onset, ophthalmopathy was predicted by the model a median roughly six months earlier.

TCR beta CDR3 regions were amplified from RNA. HTBI primers were the set used in a first-round RT-PCR of the TCR CDR3. TCRdb reprocessed the multiplex PCR reads via MiXCR and lists one record per CDR3 protein. The sample lists approximately 640,000 distinct CDR3 sequences, roughly 17% occurring once. This CDR3 is 15 amino acids long. With 0 bases removed from V and 4 bases from J, the gap between germline ends came to 14 bases. Germline V gives CDR1 SGHRS, CDR2 YFSETQ. As for this clonotype: Its antigen is currently unknown.

The chain recombines TRBV5-1 with TRBJ2-7; D is ambiguous. The clonotype comes from a man aged 45-65 years with Graves' hyperthyroidism. Input material: blood. CDR3 sequence: CASSLDVGWGYEQYF. Here the CDR3 DNA reads TGCGCCAGCAGCTTGGATGTGGGGTGGGGATACGAGCAGTACTTC.